This TCR beta chain was identified in a study of human T cells and chemical hapten exposure. Study results and limitations: Sensitizing to DPC left TCRs with a frequency above 1 in 1000 unaltered.

On this clonotype: Antigen unknown.

Time point described: healthy volunteer bleed at 6 weeks. Extraction yielded total RNA from whole blood (unfractionated). CDR1 is MDHEN and CDR2 is SYDVKM in the germline V gene. The length of the CDR3 is 13 residues. Trimming cost V 3 bases and J 16 bases; bases outside gene matches: 10. TCRdb called the RACE reads again in MiXCR, with one record for every CDR3 protein. The sample consists of about 65,000 distinct CDR3 sequences, approximately 6.5% of them appearing once. The V call is TRBV28, the J call TRBJ2-4, with TRBD1 matching over 9 bases. The clonotype comes from a female donor in good health. Some clones in this sample may be carry-over from other donors' samples. Sequenced input: whole blood. CDR3 bases: TGTGCCAGCAGTTTCGTCGGGGACAGGGTATGCTACTTC. It translates to CASSFVGDRVCYF. The variable domain in full, with the rest retrieved from reference TRBV28 and TRBJ2-4, is DVKVTQSSRYLVKRTGEKVFLECVQDMDHENMFWYRQDPGLGLRLIYFSYDVKMKEKGDIPEGYSVSREKKERFSLILESASTNQTSMYLCASSFVGDRVCYFGAGTRLSVL.